This TCR beta chain was documented in a study of blood T cells in healthy people across ages. Whole-study findings and limits: Leaving the PBMCs unsorted stopped any conclusive comparison of naive versus antigen-experienced cells. As age increased, TCR beta diversity per million T cells fell in a roughly linear fashion.

The use of a sample-barcoded 5' primer and a J-beta primer mix characterized a second PCR of roughly 6 to 11 cycles. TCRdb re-analysed the 5' RACE reads in MiXCR, keeping a single row per CDR3 protein. Of around 1,500,000 distinct CDR3 sequences in the sample, 25% to 30% were seen once. The sample holds many counts of this clonotype. What it binds is not known. The germline V gene has CDR1 SGHTA and CDR2 FQGNSA. J lost 2 bases, V lost 4 bases, and 13 bases had no gene match. The CDR3 spans 19 residues. Aged roughly 6 to 100, donors were systemically healthy Caucasians from Russia. PBMCs, at least 6.5 million per sample, were isolated.

The chain uses TRBV7-2 and TRBJ2-5; 13 positions agree with TRBD2. Sequenced sample: blood. The sequence was obtained from a woman in her 30s in good health. CDR3 loop: CASSSRSLAGGRRQETQYF. CDR3 nucleotides: TGTGCCAGCAGCTCAAGGTCACTAGCGGGAGGGAGGAGGCAAGAGACCCAGTACTTC. Variable domain in full (rest from reference TRBV7-2 and TRBJ2-5): GAGVSQSPSNKVTEKGKDVELRCDPISGHTALYWYRQSLGQGLEFLIYFQGNSAPDKSGLPSDRFSAERTGGSVSTLTIQRTQQEDSAVYLCASSSRSLAGGRRQETQYFGPGTRLLVL.